These T cell receptor beta chains were read from a single sample in a study of shared clonotypes between healthy human individuals. Clones were sequenced by immunoSEQ multiplex PCR, and TCRdb holds only the in-frame ones, with some missing. The repertoire has 400,000 to 500,000 clones, about three quarters of them found once; the top ten carry 13%. Sequenced: PBMCs. The receptors were gathered from a woman in her thirties or forties in good health. Some clones in this sample may be carry-over from other donors' samples. The CDR3 runs from the conserved cysteine through the conserved F or W. The order of the fields is D gene, V gene, J gene, clone size, CDR3 protein, CDR3 DNA. D genes are given only for firm matches. Expanded clones get a size class; other rows say once, few or many, or leave the size out.

>.|TRBV16|TRBJ1-2|.
CASSLRGFGYTF
TGTGCCAGCAGCCTCAGGGGTTTCGGCTACACCTTC
>TRBD1|TRBV7-9|TRBJ2-3|.
CASSQTGTTQYF
TGTGCCAGCAGTCAGACAGGGACTACGCAGTATTTT
>TRBD2|TRBV2|TRBJ2-5|.
CASSASGSSETQYF
TGTGCCAGCAGCGCTAGCGGGAGTTCTGAGACCCAGTACTTC
>.|TRBV6-1|TRBJ1-3|.
CASSEFLGSGNTIYF
TGTGCCAGCAGTGAATTCCTCGGCTCTGGAAACACCATATATTTT
>.|TRBV19|TRBJ1-2|.
CASSIRGDNGYGYTF
TGTGCCAGTAGTATCCGAGGGGATAACGGCTATGGCTACACCTTC
>TRBD2|TRBV6-6|TRBJ2-3|many
CASSYPGLAATDTQYF
TGTGCCAGCAGTTACCCTGGACTAGCGGCCACAGATACGCAGTATTTT
>.|TRBV2|TRBJ1-1|.
CASSEGTPNTEAFF
TGTGCCAGCAGTGAGGGGACACCGAACACTGAAGCTTTCTTT
>TRBD2|TRBV4-3|TRBJ2-7|.
CASSQDGSGSRRQYF
TGCGCCAGCAGCCAAGATGGTAGCGGGAGCCGCCGACAGTACTTC
>.|TRBV7-8|TRBJ1-2|once
CASSLAHGSNGGYTF
TGTGCCAGCAGCTTAGCACACGGGTCCAATGGTGGCTACACCTTC
>.|TRBV4-2|TRBJ1-5|.
CASSLSWADSNQPQHF
TGTGCCAGCAGCCTATCTTGGGCAGATAGCAATCAGCCCCAGCATTTT
>.|TRBV5-6|TRBJ2-2|.
CASSLVTGSAGELFF
TGTGCCAGCAGCTTGGTCACAGGCAGCGCCGGGGAGCTGTTTTTT
>.|TRBV28|TRBJ2-4|.
CASTNKNIQYF
TGTGCCAGCACCAATAAAAACATTCAGTACTTC
>TRBD2|TRBV18|TRBJ2-1|many
CASSPPGLAGTGEQFF
TGTGCCAGCTCACCGCCGGGACTAGCGGGAACAGGTGAGCAGTTCTTC
>TRBD2|TRBV5-1|TRBJ2-7|.
CASSAASGRASSEQYF
TGCGCCAGCAGCGCAGCTAGCGGGAGGGCCTCTAGCGAGCAGTACTTC
>TRBD2|TRBV10-3|TRBJ2-7|.
CAISESQGRGETYEQYF
TGTGCCATCAGTGAGTCTCAGGGACGGGGGGAAACCTACGAGCAGTACTTC
>TRBD2|TRBV14|TRBJ2-1|once
CASSQGTSGLNEQFF
TGTGCCAGCAGCCAAGGGACTAGCGGTTTGAATGAGCAGTTCTTC
>.|TRBV5-1|TRBJ2-5|.
CASSPRLDRAQETQYF
TGCGCCAGCAGCCCCCGACTAGATAGAGCCCAAGAGACCCAGTACTTC
>TRBD2|TRBV6-6|TRBJ2-7|once
CASHRAGGTYEQYF
TGTGCCAGCCACCGGGCGGGAGGGACCTACGAGCAGTACTTC
>.|TRBV7-2|TRBJ2-1|.
CASSPNLLAFEQFF
TGTGCCAGCAGCCCGAACCTTCTAGCGTTTGAGCAGTTCTTC
>TRBD2|TRBV7-9|TRBJ2-2|.
CASSLGSGANTGELFF
TGTGCCAGCAGCTTAGGTAGCGGGGCGAACACCGGGGAGCTGTTTTTT
>.|TRBV9|TRBJ2-7|.
CASSVGPPVEQYF
TGTGCCAGCAGCGTCGGGCCTCCGGTCGAGCAGTACTTC
>.|TRBV30|TRBJ2-6|.
CAWSSGWANVLTF
TGTGCCTGGAGTTCCGGGTGGGCCAACGTCCTGACTTTC
>.|TRBV4-3|TRBJ2-2|.
CASSQGSLANTGELFF
TGCGCCAGCAGCCAAGGGTCACTAGCCAACACCGGGGAGCTGTTTTTT
>TRBD1|TRBV7-8|TRBJ1-3|.
CASSSYRGNSGNTIYF
TGTGCCAGCAGCTCATACAGGGGGAACTCTGGAAACACCATATATTTT
>TRBD2|TRBV30|TRBJ2-5|.
CAWSVLTSGRVVQYF
TGTGCCTGGAGTGTACTGACTAGCGGGAGAGTGGTCCAGTACTTC
>.|TRBV28|TRBJ2-2|.
CASSPGGGTGELFF
TGTGCCAGCAGTCCGGGGGGCGGTACCGGGGAGCTGTTTTTT
>TRBD1|TRBV5-1|TRBJ2-7|few
CASSLVSSGTGSYEQYF
TGCGCCAGCAGCTTGGTATCCTCCGGGACAGGATCCTACGAGCAGTACTTC
>TRBD1|TRBV15|TRBJ1-5|.
CATSIGQADSNQPQHF
TGTGCCACCAGCATCGGACAGGCCGATAGCAATCAGCCCCAGCATTTT
>.|TRBV20-1|TRBJ2-7|.
CSASLGEQYF
TGCAGTGCTAGTCTGGGGGAGCAGTACTTC
>.|TRBV28|TRBJ1-1|.
CASSLKFTGHNTEAFF
TGTGCCAGCAGCCTTAAATTCACAGGACATAACACTGAAGCTTTCTTT
>.|TRBV27|TRBJ2-7|.
CASRKTGFYEQYF
TGTGCCAGCAGAAAGACGGGATTTTACGAGCAGTACTTC
>.|TRBV20-1|TRBJ1-1|.
CSAQGTQAFF
TGCAGTGCCCAGGGCACCCAAGCTTTCTTT
>TRBD1|TRBV29-1|TRBJ1-3|.
CSVEGPGTGGGNTIYF
TGCAGCGTTGAAGGCCCGGGAACAGGGGGTGGAAACACCATATATTTT
>.|TRBV7-2|TRBJ2-7|.
CASSLSGDNSYEQYF
TGTGCCAGCAGCCTTAGCGGAGATAACTCCTACGAGCAGTACTTC
>.|TRBV7-8|TRBJ2-1|.
CASSSFNNEQFF
TGTGCCAGCAGCAGCTTCAACAATGAGCAGTTCTTC
>.|TRBV7-3|TRBJ2-2|.
CASSRGLANTGELFF
TGTGCCAGCAGTCGGGGGCTAGCGAACACCGGGGAGCTGTTTTTT
>TRBD1|TRBV2|TRBJ1-3|.
CASSKEVDRDAGNTIYF
TGTGCCAGCAGTAAAGAGGTGGACAGGGACGCTGGAAACACCATATATTTT
>.|TRBV29-1|TRBJ2-2|.
CSVRLVSGELFF
TGCAGCGTTAGACTAGTTTCCGGGGAGCTGTTTTTT
>.|TRBV6-1|TRBJ2-7|many
CASSERATSSYEQYF
TGTGCCAGCAGTGAAAGAGCGACAAGCTCCTACGAGCAGTACTTC
>TRBD1|TRBV7-8|TRBJ1-2|.
CASSSGQGAVYYGYTF
TGTGCCAGCAGCTCGGGACAGGGGGCTGTGTACTATGGCTACACCTTC
>.|TRBV30|TRBJ2-5|.
CACPGHPRETQYF
TGTGCCTGCCCGGGCCATCCCCGGGAGACCCAGTACTTC
>.|TRBV7-6|TRBJ1-1|few
CASSLDRATWNTEAFF
TGTGCCAGCAGCTTAGATAGGGCCACCTGGAACACTGAAGCTTTCTTT
>.|TRBV29-1|TRBJ2-2|few
CSVADTGELFF
TGCAGCGTGGCAGACACCGGGGAGCTGTTTTTT
>.|TRBV7-2|TRBJ2-6|.
CASSPRRRRQSRANVLTF
TGTGCCAGCAGCCCGCGACGGAGACGACAAAGTCGGGCCAACGTCCTGACTTTC
>.|TRBV5-1|TRBJ2-7|.
CASSLGDGSSYEQYF
TGCGCCAGCAGCTTGGGAGACGGAAGCTCCTACGAGCAGTACTTC
>TRBD1|TRBV7-2|TRBJ2-2|.
CASSPTGAGELFF
TGTGCCAGCAGCCCCACAGGGGCCGGGGAGCTGTTTTTT